This T cell receptor (beta chain) emerged from a study of blood T cell repertoires in COVID-19. Using immunoSEQ multiplex PCR, the repertoire was profiled, and TCRdb retains in-frame clones only, with some absent. This table holds about 380,000 clones, 88% found once. The germline V gene has CDR1 LGHDT and CDR2 YNNKEL (reference sequence). V was shortened by 2 bases and J by 7 bases, with 16 bases between the two germline ends. This CDR3 comprises 15 residues. The chain is built from TRBV3-1 (or the pseudogene TRBV3-2) and TRBJ2-3; maybe TRBD1 (6 bases). This TCR was sampled from a woman younger than 30 who had recovered from COVID-19. Material for sequencing was PBMCs or T cells enriched from blood (not recorded which). CDR3 sequence: CASSQTRGTTNTQYF. The CDR3 nucleotides read TGTGCCAGCAGCCAAACGAGGGGGACAACCAATACGCAGTATTTT.